Sequencing of this T cell receptor (beta chain) was carried out in a study of high-grade serous ovarian cancer treatment subgroups. In the study overall: Samples averaged around 14,000 reads and 7,500 or so unique TCR beta rearrangements.

Trimming left V 8 bases short and J 6 bases short, with 19 bases between. CDR3 length: 14 amino acids. Germline V gives CDR1 MNHNS, CDR2 SASEGT. Notes on this clone: As yet, its antigen is unknown.

The repertoire was sequenced with immunoSEQ multiplex PCR; TCRdb's copy has only in-frame clones and lacks some. The sample holds roughly 15,000 clones, about 86% seen once. Notes on the study in general: Different patients shared almost no repertoire; same-patient tumors shared about 0.1 to 0.8. CDR1 and CDR2 were left unanalyzed; analyses focused on CDR3.

Tumor samples were obtained before definitive surgery or chemotherapy. Sequenced: tumor tissue. This chain links TRBV6-1 with TRBJ2-5; D not certain. This clonotype was sampled from a human donor with high-grade serous ovarian cancer. The CDR3 nucleotides are TGTGCCAGCCGCCTCGGTGTAGTTAGTAAGACCCAGTACTTC. It yields the protein CASRLGVVSKTQYF.